The clone carrying this TCR beta chain showed up just once. What it binds is not known. This specimen belongs to a study of OX40 agonist ivuxolimab in advanced cancers. Study as a whole: The study reported partial responses in three patients: one hepatocellular carcinoma, two cutaneous melanoma.

Study-level findings and limits: The antigen specificity of the peripheral T cells (those that were expanded) was not determined. Certain nonresponders additionally had low normalized T-cell clonal expansion.

Sequenced by immunoSEQ multiplex PCR; TCRdb stores in-frame clones only, minus some. Here the sample spans more than 45,000 clones, approximately 91% being singletons. This sequence originates from an adult with an advanced solid tumor such as melanoma, head and neck, liver or kidney cancer. The sequencing here drew on CD4+ or CD8+ T cells sorted from blood, taken in a trial of the OX40 agonist ivuxolimab.

The CDR3 region has the DNA TGTGCCAGCAGCTTAGACGTCGGCAGCAATCAGCCCCAGCATTTT. As protein: CASSLDVGSNQPQHF. The chain combines TRBV7-2 with TRBJ1-5; the D is unclear. Germline values: CDR1 SGHTA, CDR2 FQGNSA. This CDR3 spans 15 amino acids. V gave up 1 base and J gave up 1 base, with 8 bases separating them. Full variable domain (missing parts from reference TRBV7-2 and TRBJ1-5): GAGVSQSPSNKVTEKGKDVELRCDPISGHTALYWYRQSLGQGLEFLIYFQGNSAPDKSGLPSDRFSAERTGGSVSTLTIQRTQQEDSAVYLCASSLDVGSNQPQHFGDGTRLSIL.